Below, 12 T cell receptor beta chains from the same sample are listed, as sequenced in a study of T cell repertoires in cytomegalovirus infection. TCRdb analysed the reads with MiXCR anew, one entry per CDR3 protein. Of around 540,000 distinct CDR3 sequences detected, roughly 34% appear once; the ten largest clones hold roughly 16%. Their cognate antigens are unknown. The starting material was cultured PBMCs, obtained from culture after CMV antigen stimulation. These receptors all stem from a human donor in good health (CMV status not recorded). Some clones in this sample may be carry-over from other donors' samples.

This clonotype was observed a few times. The V call is TRBV24-1, the J call TRBJ2-5; 7 positions agree with TRBD2. This CDR3 spans 15 amino acids. Losses at the gene ends were 1 base for V and 4 bases for J; bases not matched to a gene: 5. Germline V gene data show CDR1 as KGHDR and CDR2 as SFDVKD. The CDR3 is CATSDLPAGIETQYF. The CDR3 bases are TGTGCCACCAGTGATTTACCAGCGGGGATAGAGACCCAGTACTTC.

This clonotype was seen a few times. The chain employs TRBV19 and TRBJ1-1; a weak D match, TRBD1 (5 bases). Germline V gene sequence: CDR1 LNHDA, CDR2 SQIVND (reference sequence). Between the trimmed V and J ends, which lost 7 bases and 3 bases, there was a span of 15 bases. This CDR3 is 14 amino acids long. The CDR3, as DNA: TGTGCCAGTAAATTTTATGGCAGGGACACTGAAGCTTTCTTT. Translation gives CASKFYGRDTEAFF.

DNA of the CDR3: TGTGCCAGCAGTTACTCTCGGTTCGGTTCCTACGAGCAGTACTTC. Encoded protein: CASSYSRFGSYEQYF. The chain has TRBV6-5 and TRBJ2-7, with D unresolved. The CDR3 covers 15 residues. V dropped 0 bases and J dropped 1 base, with 10 bases sitting between them. Germline V gives CDR1 MNHEY, CDR2 SVGAGI.

This clonotype was counted only a few times. The rearrangement joins TRBV12-3 or TRBV12-4 to TRBJ2-3, with unresolved D. CDR3 length: 13 residues. The V gene lost 6 bases and the J gene lost 4 bases, with 11 bases spanning the gap. The DNA of the CDR3 is TGTGCCAGCAGGTTACGGATGCCAGATACGCAGTATTTT. Encoded protein: CASRLRMPDTQYF.

This clonotype was seen a few times. The chain carries TRBV7-3 and TRBJ2-2; the D is unclear. CDR3 length: 13 amino acids. Trimming removed 5 bases from V and 2 bases from J, with 6 bases in between. Germline assignment: CDR1 SGHTA and CDR2 FQGTGA. The chain's CDR3 is CASSRRNTGELFF. CDR3 DNA sequence: TGTGCCAGCAGCCGGCGTAACACCGGGGAGCTGTTTTTT.

This clonotype was observed at least ten times. The V gene is TRBV7-2, the J gene TRBJ1-2, with 8 nucleotides matching TRBD1. The CDR3 totals 14 residues. V gave up 5 bases and J gave up 7 bases; unmatched junction bases: 9. Germline V lookup: CDR1 SGHTA, CDR2 FQGNSA. CDR3: CASSGSTRGLGYTF. The CDR3 DNA follows: TGTGCCAGCAGCGGTTCAACCAGGGGGCTTGGCTACACCTTC.

Regarding this clonotype: Compared with germline, one end of the junction differs, possibly owing to a read error. J is TRBJ2-1 and V is TRBV6-2 or TRBV6-3; 10 bases line up with TRBD2. CDR3 length: 14 amino acids. Germline CDR1 reads MNHEY; CDR2 reads SVGEGT. CDR3 DNA: TGTGCCAGCAGTTACACGCTAGCGGGGGTCGAGCGGTTCTTC. Its translation: CASSYTLAGVERFF.

This chain links TRBV28 with TRBJ2-1, with TRBD2 as a possible D gene (5 bases). The germline CDR1 and CDR2 sequences are MDHEN and SYDVKM. V shed 8 bases and J shed 8 bases, with 10 bases lying between them. The CDR3 spans 11 residues. The chain's CDR3 is CASCRGDEQFF. The CDR3 coding sequence is TGTGCCAGCTGTCGGGGTGATGAGCAGTTCTTC. The full variable domain, with the rest looked up from reference TRBV28 and TRBJ2-1, is DVKVTQSSRYLVKRTGEKVFLECVQDMDHENMFWYRQDPGLGLRLIYFSYDVKMKEKGDIPEGYSVSREKKERFSLILESASTNQTSMYLCASCRGDEQFFGPGTRLTVL.

This clonotype turned up a few times. This chain links TRBV4-3 with TRBJ2-7, with 10 bases that match TRBD1. Germline trimming cut 1 base from V and 5 bases from J; bases unmatched to any gene: 14. CDR3 size: 18 residues. The germline gives CDR1 LGHNA, CDR2 YSLEER. The CDR3: CASSQGPGTGAYVHEQYF. CDR3 nucleotide sequence: TGCGCCAGCAGCCAAGGACCCGGGACAGGGGCCTATGTCCACGAGCAGTACTTC.

This clonotype was observed a handful of times. The V gene is TRBV27, the J gene TRBJ1-2, with D maybe TRBD1 (5 bases). V was pared by 6 bases and J by 5 bases, with 16 bases between. Looked up from germline, CDR1 is MNHEY and CDR2 is SMNVEV (reference sequence). This CDR3 region has 14 residues. DNA of the CDR3: TGTGCCAGCAGCCCCCCCGGGACCAGATATGGCTACACCTTC. Translated: CASSPPGTRYGYTF.

J is TRBJ2-7 and V is TRBV4-3; 13 nucleotides match TRBD2. The V and J ends lost 10 bases and 6 bases, in that order; junction bases with no gene match: 9. The CDR3 extends over 14 amino acids. CDR1 and CDR2 (germline): LGHNA, YSLEER. Here the CDR3 reads CAILRGLAGLEQYV. In nucleotides, the CDR3 is TGCGCCATCCTTAGGGGACTAGCGGGACTCGAGCAGTACGTC.

This clonotype was detected a few times. This sequence joins TRBV20-1 and TRBJ2-5; TRBD2 agrees at 13 bases. J was trimmed by 5 bases and V by 3 bases; bases with no gene match: 6. CDR3 length equals 15 residues. Germline values: CDR1 DFQATT, CDR2 SNEGSKA (reference sequence). The DNA for the CDR3 is TGCAGTGCTAGTGGACTAGCGGGAGACGGGGAGACCCAGTACTTC. Translation: CSASGLAGDGETQYF.